Ten or more counts support the clone carrying this T cell receptor (beta chain). What it binds is not known. The data originate from a study of regulatory T cells in long-lasting Graves disease. On the study more broadly: Persistence in Graves' disease required over 5 years of antithyroid drugs plus positive TSH receptor antibodies.

Documented time point: persistent/refractory GD, antithyroid drugs over 5 years with positive TRAb. RNA isolated from PBMCs was used to make the TCR library. Blood from the periphery, nine milliliters in all, was drawn into EDTA tubes. Study results and caveats: Newly diagnosed disease favored TRBV20-1 and TRBJ2-1 over persistent disease. The small sample size may have reduced accuracy.

Relying on iRepertoire HTBI primers and Arm-PCR of CDR3 regions, the team built TCR beta libraries. TCRdb analysed the multiplex PCR reads with MiXCR anew, one entry per CDR3 protein. Of 310,000 or so distinct CDR3 sequences in the sample, more than 20% were seen once. Trimming stripped 6 bases from V and 1 base from J, with 10 bases between. The CDR3 loop spans 14 amino acids. Sequenced material: peripheral blood mononuclear cells (PBMCs), taken when the disease was refractory, from a patient treated with antithyroid drugs. The source is a female donor with Graves disease. The chain uses TRBV12-3 or TRBV12-4 and TRBJ1-3; D unclear. CDR3 region: CASRPPGSGNTIYF. CDR3 DNA sequence: TGTGCCAGCAGACCCCCAGGATCTGGAAACACCATATATTTT.